Here is one T cell receptor (beta chain) with its context. The protocol was immunoSEQ multiplex PCR, while the TCRdb copy is restricted to in-frame clones and leaves out a portion. The sample holds more than 15,000 clones, 75% to 90% seen once. This entry comes from a study of T cells after posttransplantation cyclophosphamide. Control samples came 1 year after myeloablative marrow transplants with methotrexate plus calcineurin inhibitor. Unmatched junction bases numbered 0, after V lost 2 bases and J lost 3 bases. The CDR3 has 14 amino acids. Germline assignment: CDR1 LGHNT and CDR2 FRNRAP. This chain joins TRBV12-5 and TRBJ2-2; 7 nucleotides align to TRBD1. The specimen was PBMCs, collected after allogeneic stem cell transplant with calcineurin inhibitor and methotrexate. The clonotype comes from a female patient under 30 who received an allogeneic stem cell transplant from an unrelated donor, was CMV-positive, and had acute and chronic GVHD. Some T cells may be transferred from the graft donor. The CDR3 loop is CASGLTGDTGELFF. The DNA of the CDR3 is TGTGCTAGTGGTTTGACAGGGGACACCGGGGAGCTGTTTTTT.